Listed below are T cell receptor beta chains from one sample, sequenced in a study of identical twins' blood T cells. MiXCR, applied by TCRdb to the 5' RACE reads, yields one record per CDR3 protein. The sample gives 350,000 to 400,000 distinct CDR3 sequences, around 30% of which show up once; roughly 5.5% is in the top ten. Sequenced input: PBMCs. These TCRs come from a woman between 18 and 55 years old in good health. CDR3s include the opening cysteine and the closing phenylalanine or tryptophan. Fields, in order: V gene, clone size, D gene, J gene, CDR3 DNA, CDR3 protein. D genes are given only for firm matches. The size of a clone is reported for some rows only, either as once, few or many, or as a class for expanded clones.

>TRBV21-1|-|-|TRBJ2-7
TGTGCCAGCAGCCCTATACCGGGACAGGTTGGTTCCTACGAGCAGTACTTC
CASSPIPGQVGSYEQYF
>TRBV3-1|many|-|TRBJ1-1
TGTGCCAGCAGCCAAGTGCGGGGTACTGAAGCTTTCTTT
CASSQVRGTEAFF
>TRBV29-1|many|TRBD1|TRBJ1-1
TGCAGCGTTGAGAAGACAGGGGCCGGAGCTTTCTTT
CSVEKTGAGAFF
>TRBV10-2|-|-|TRBJ1-6
TGCGCCAGCAGTGATCTCACCGCAAGCTCCTATAATTCACCCCTCCACTTT
CASSDLTASSYNSPLHF
>TRBV6-5|few|TRBD2|TRBJ2-4
TGTGCCAGCAGTTACCGCATCACTAGCGGGATAAACATTCAGTACTTC
CASSYRITSGINIQYF
>TRBV11-3|-|TRBD1|TRBJ2-3
TGTGCCAGCAGTCCGTCCCGGGACAGGGGGCACAATCAGCCCCAGTATTTT
CASSPSRDRGHNQPQYF
>TRBV9|-|-|TRBJ2-3
TGTGCCAGCAACGTTGATGCTGGGAGCACAGATACGCAGTATTTT
CASNVDAGSTDTQYF
>TRBV12-3/TRBV12-4|many|TRBD1|TRBJ1-4
TGTGCCAGCAGTTTTCGGACAGGGAACGAAAAACTGTTTTTT
CASSFRTGNEKLFF
>TRBV19|-|-|TRBJ1-2
TGTGCCAGTAGTATAGGGAATTCATATGTCTACACCTTC
CASSIGNSYVYTF
>TRBV14|-|-|TRBJ1-4
TGTGTCAGCAGCCAAGATCGACCAACTTTTAATGAAAAACTGTTTTTT
CVSSQDRPTFNEKLFF
>TRBV5-1|few|-|TRBJ2-7
TGCGCCAGCAGCCCGGATTTTACGAATATTTTACACGAGCAGTACTTC
CASSPDFTNILHEQYF
>TRBV15|few|-|TRBJ2-3
TGTGCCACCAGCAGAGATCTGCCGGGGACGGGCACAGATACGCAGTATTTT
CATSRDLPGTGTDTQYF
>TRBV11-2|-|-|TRBJ1-3
TGTGCCAGCAGCCTCAACGGCCCCTCTGGAAACACCATATATTTT
CASSLNGPSGNTIYF
>TRBV3-1|few|TRBD2|TRBJ2-3
TGTGCCAGCAGCCAAGATCGGGCTAGCGGCGCAGATACGCAGTATTTT
CASSQDRASGADTQYF
>TRBV6-2/TRBV6-3|few|-|TRBJ1-1
TGTGCCAGCGGAAGGGTAGGTAGCGGCACTGAAGCTTTCTTT
CASGRVGSGTEAFF
>TRBV20-1|-|-|TRBJ2-1
TGCAGTGCTAGAAAGGCCGAGCAAAACTTC
CSARKAEQNF
>TRBV3-1|few|TRBD1|TRBJ1-4
TGTGCCAGCAGCCAAGCGGACGCGTTCAGGGGGCTGTTTTTT
CASSQADAFRGLFF
>TRBV19|few|TRBD1|TRBJ1-5
TGTGCCAGTAGTCTAAGGACAGGGGGACGGGGCAATCAGCCCCAGCATTTT
CASSLRTGGRGNQPQHF
>TRBV24-1|-|-|TRBJ2-2
TGTGCCACCAGTGATTTTGGGGACGGGGAGCTGTTTTTT
CATSDFGDGELFF
>TRBV3-1|many|-|TRBJ1-2
TGTGCCAGCAGCCAGGGAACGGGCTATGGCTACACCTTC
CASSQGTGYGYTF
>TRBV9|few|TRBD2|TRBJ2-1
TGTGCCAGCAGCGTGCTAGCGGGAGTCGCCAATGAGCAGTTCTTC
CASSVLAGVANEQFF
>TRBV10-2|-|TRBD2|TRBJ2-1
TGCGCCAGCAACTCCGGGACTAGCGGATCTAAGGAGCAGTTCTTC
CASNSGTSGSKEQFF
>TRBV29-1|few|-|TRBJ1-1
TGCAGCGTCCGGACGCGGCTTCGTGGCCCGGGAGCTTTCTTT
CSVRTRLRGPGAFF
>TRBV27|-|-|TRBJ1-4
TGTGCCAGCAGTTTATTGGCCTCAGATGAAAAACTGTTTTTT
CASSLLASDEKLFF
>TRBV12-3/TRBV12-4|few|-|TRBJ1-1
TGTGCCAGCAGTTTGACACGGTCGGACACTGAAGCTTTCTTT
CASSLTRSDTEAFF
>TRBV20-1|few|TRBD2|TRBJ2-1
TGCAGTGCCCCCGGACTAGCGGATGGGATCTCCTACAATGAGCAGTTCTTC
CSAPGLADGISYNEQFF
>TRBV30|few|-|TRBJ1-6
TGTGCCTGGAGTGTAAATGGAGATTCACCCCTCCACTTT
CAWSVNGDSPLHF
>TRBV7-9|-|-|TRBJ1-2
TGTGCCAGCAGCTTAAATCGGAGACATGGCTACACCTTC
CASSLNRRHGYTF
>TRBV4-3|-|-|TRBJ1-1
TGCGCCAGCAGCCAAGATTCAGGCTGGAACACTGAAGCTTTCTTT
CASSQDSGWNTEAFF
>TRBV10-3|-|-|TRBJ2-3
TGTGCCATCAGCCTAGGACTTCGCAAGGCAGATACGCAGTATTTT
CAISLGLRKADTQYF
>TRBV20-1|-|TRBD1|TRBJ1-5
TGCAGTGCAACGACAGGGTACATCAATCAGCCCCAGCATTTT
CSATTGYINQPQHF
>TRBV29-1|few|-|TRBJ1-2
TGCAGCGTTGATCGTCCTGGGCAGGGCTACACCTTC
CSVDRPGQGYTF
>TRBV12-5|many|TRBD1|TRBJ2-4
TGTGCTAGTGGTTTAGGGTTCCGGACAGGGGAAAACATTCAGTACTTC
CASGLGFRTGENIQYF
>TRBV6-4|-|-|TRBJ1-1
TGTGCCAGCAGTGACTTTCCGGGACGTTCCCTAACTTTCTTT
CASSDFPGRSLTFF
>TRBV29-1|few|-|TRBJ1-5
TGCAGCGTTCGAGGAGGGAGAGGGGATCAGCCCCAGCATTTT
CSVRGGRGDQPQHF
>TRBV19|-|-|TRBJ2-7
TGTGCCAGTAGTAGTGAAGGTTTCTCCTACGAGCAGTACTTC
CASSSEGFSYEQYF
>TRBV15|many|TRBD2|TRBJ2-2
TGTGCCACCAGCAGGTATACTAGCGGGAGAGACCCCGGGGAGCTGTTTTTT
CATSRYTSGRDPGELFF
>TRBV20-1|-|-|TRBJ2-5
TGCAGTGCTAGAGGGAAGCAGGGGTACCAAGAGACCCAGTACTTC
CSARGKQGYQETQYF
>TRBV6-1|-|TRBD1|TRBJ1-3
TGTGCCAGCAGTGAAGTCCGCGACAGGGACTCTGGAAACACCATATATTTT
CASSEVRDRDSGNTIYF
>TRBV20-1|few|TRBD1|TRBJ1-2
TGCAGTGCGACCGGGACAGGTGTAGGCGGCTACACCTTC
CSATGTGVGGYTF
>TRBV29-1|many|TRBD2|TRBJ2-1
TGCAGCGCCCCCGGGACTAACGACGGTCGGCAGTTCTTC
CSAPGTNDGRQFF
>TRBV20-1|many|-|TRBJ2-1
TGCAGTGCCCCCTACAATGAGCAGTTCTTC
CSAPYNEQFF
>TRBV6-6|-|-|TRBJ2-1
TGTGCCAGCATACTAGTGTCCTACAATGAGCAGTTCTTC
CASILVSYNEQFF
>TRBV12-3/TRBV12-4|-|-|TRBJ1-2
TGTGCCAGCAGTTTAGCGCTAAGATTTGCGGAGGGCTACACCTTC
CASSLALRFAEGYTF
>TRBV5-1|-|TRBD1|TRBJ1-4
TGCGCCAGCAGCCAAACAGGGGCTAATGAAAAACTGTTTTTT
CASSQTGANEKLFF
>TRBV4-2|-|-|TRBJ1-6
TGTGCCAGCAGCCAAGTGCAGGGGAAGCGCAATAATTCACCCCTCCACTTT
CASSQVQGKRNNSPLHF
>TRBV5-5|-|TRBD1|TRBJ1-1
TGTGCCAGCAGCTTCCGGGACAGGGACTTCTCTGAAGCTTTCTTT
CASSFRDRDFSEAFF
>TRBV11-2|-|-|TRBJ1-3
TGTGCCTGCAGCCCAGGCCCCCTTTCTGGAAACACCATATATTTT
CACSPGPLSGNTIYF
>TRBV18|-|-|TRBJ1-1
TGTGCCAGCTCACCACTCTCCTATGGGCCCGAAGCTTTCTTT
CASSPLSYGPEAFF